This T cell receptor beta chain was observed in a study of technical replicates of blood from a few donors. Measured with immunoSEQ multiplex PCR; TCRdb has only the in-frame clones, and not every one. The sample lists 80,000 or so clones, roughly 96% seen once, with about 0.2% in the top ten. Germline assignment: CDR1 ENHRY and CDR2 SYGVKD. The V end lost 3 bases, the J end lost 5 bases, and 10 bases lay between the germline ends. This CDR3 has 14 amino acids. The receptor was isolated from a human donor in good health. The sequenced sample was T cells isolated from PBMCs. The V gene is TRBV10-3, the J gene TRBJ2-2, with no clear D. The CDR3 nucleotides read TGTGCCATCAGTGACCAGGCAAGAACCGGGGAGCTGTTTTTT. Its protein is CAISDQARTGELFF.